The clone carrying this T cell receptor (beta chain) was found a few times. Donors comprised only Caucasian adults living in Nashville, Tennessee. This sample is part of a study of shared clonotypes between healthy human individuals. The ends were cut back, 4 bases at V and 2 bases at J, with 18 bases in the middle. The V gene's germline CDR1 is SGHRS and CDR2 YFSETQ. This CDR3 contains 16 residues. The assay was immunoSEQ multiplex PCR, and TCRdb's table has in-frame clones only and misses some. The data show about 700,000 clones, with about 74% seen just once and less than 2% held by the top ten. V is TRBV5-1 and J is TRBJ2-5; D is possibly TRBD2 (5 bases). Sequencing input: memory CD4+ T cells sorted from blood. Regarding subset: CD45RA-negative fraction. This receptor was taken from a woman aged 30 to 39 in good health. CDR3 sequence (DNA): TGCGCCAGCAGCGTTCGAGGACTCAAAAAGCAAGAGACCCAGTACTTC. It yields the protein CASSVRGLKKQETQYF. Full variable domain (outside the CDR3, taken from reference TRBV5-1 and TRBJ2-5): KAGVTQTPRYLIKTRGQQVTLSCSPISGHRSVSWYQQTPGQGLQFLFEYFSETQRNKGNFPGRFSGRQFSNSRSEMNVSTLELGDSALYLCASSVRGLKKQETQYFGPGTRLLVL.